This TCR beta chain originates from a study of blood T cell repertoires in COVID-19. About the research overall: Samples representing acute and convalescent COVID-19 were sourced from the United States, Italy and Spain. From T cells, B-cell-depleted T cells, or PBMCs came the material, which was cDNA or gDNA.

Germline CDR1 reads MDHEN; CDR2 reads SYDVKM. The CDR3 extends over 13 amino acids. V dropped 2 bases and J dropped 6 bases, with 10 bases sitting between them. Enrollment of patients from Seattle took place during active infection, with longitudinal follow-up. Per the authors' pipeline: Amplification of reference gene primers was used by the study to estimate nucleated cell counts. Produced via immunoSEQ multiplex PCR; TCRdb's table is partial and in-frame only. V and J calls and clone size come straight from that table; D and trimming were deduced from the DNA. This sample has roughly 460,000 clones, with about 87% found just once. This clone occurred a few times. The same CDR3 also results from other DNA sequences found in this sample.

This sequence originates from a man between 18 and 35 years old with COVID-19, enrolled during active disease. The chain links TRBV28 to TRBJ1-1; D possibly corresponds to TRBD1 (6 bases). Specimen: peripheral blood. The CDR3 here is CASSLPGQPEAFF. The CDR3 coding sequence is TGTGCCAGCAGTTTACCCGGACAGCCTGAAGCTTTCTTT.